Sequencing of this T cell receptor (beta chain) was carried out in a study of blood T cell repertoires in COVID-19 (dated by TCRdb to 2018 to 2021). The study in broad terms: Samples from collaborators originated in the United States, Italy and Spain and spanned both the acute and convalescent phases of COVID-19. The material from the prospective study consisted of cDNA or gDNA derived from T cells, B-cell-depleted T cells, or PBMCs. The dataset comprised deeply sampled blood TCRbeta repertoires from subjects exposed to, actively infected with, or recovered from COVID-19. The repertoires were made available in a free public database intended to serve as a resource for research on the immune response to SARS-CoV-2. Samples came from the ongoing ImmuneRACE study (first 160 participants) plus 1,254 subjects from 6 global collaborators. A de-identified subject ID, COVID-19 status, age in years and sex were almost always included in the sample metadata. Where available, HLA class I and class II types were taken from metadata supplied by the sample provider and were not determined by assay-based typing. The paper's findings and limits, for the study overall: Clinical and demographic metadata were provided uncurated, with the amount varying by source and participant.

TCRbeta CDR3 regions were amplified from genomic DNA by means of the immunoSEQ Assay, a bias-controlled multiplex PCR. Regarding the original processing steps: The number of nucleated cells in each sample was estimated from the amplification of reference gene primers within the assay. To quantify the absolute abundance of each unique TCRbeta CDR3 rearrangement, sequence reads were collapsed and filtered. For each sample, productive Simpson clonality was calculated by taking the square root of Simpson's diversity index across productive rearrangements. TCRdb stores this immuneACCESS table with in-frame sequences only. Part of the clones is absent; in the studies checked, under half of the shortfall reflects unresolved V genes, and no reason is known for the rest. V, J and clone size are taken as reported in that table, and D and trimming were inferred from the DNA itself. The sample records tens of thousands of clones, around 95% of which are singletons. Approximately 4.2% of the sample lies in the top ten.

Collaborating institutions collected whole blood in K2EDTA tubes following their own protocols. For TCRbeta analysis, collaborators shipped samples in one of three forms: frozen whole blood, isolated PBMCs, or DNA extracted from either of those sample types. From the cysteine through the phenylalanine, the CDR3 covers 17 amino acids. Kept here is only the CDR3 DNA, which spans 51 bases and is read in frame from base 1. CDR1 MGHDK and CDR2 SYGVNS were looked up in the germline V gene. Trimming removed 6 bases from V and 5 bases from J; the gene matches leave 11 bases unexplained. As to this clone: What antigen it recognizes has not been identified. No per-base quality is available; no much larger clone lies one base away.

This clonotype originated in a human donor with active COVID-19. The donor label of this sample is uncertain. Source material: peripheral blood. The V gene is TRBV25-1 and the J gene is TRBJ1-4, with 11 junctional bases fitting TRBD1. The base sequence is TGTGCCAGCAGCGAAACCGGGACAGGGGGGAGGAATGAAAAACTGTTTTTT. Its protein is CASSETGTGGRNEKLFF. With the portions outside the CDR3 filled from the reference TRBV25-1 and TRBJ1-4 genes, the complete variable region becomes EADIYQTPRYLVIGTGKKITLECSQTMGHDKMYWYQQDPGMELHLIHYSYGVNSTEKGDLSSESTVSRIRTEHFPLTLESARPSHTSQYLCASSETGTGGRNEKLFFGSGTQLSVL.